The rows below give T cell receptor beta chains drawn from one sample of a study of T cells expressing NK-cell markers. TCRdb reworked the 5' RACE reads into one entry per CDR3 protein, no DNA. The table lists around 100,000 distinct CDR3 sequences. The sequenced sample was blood T cells: a sorted CD56 or NKG2C T cell subset, CD4+ or CD8+ T cells, or bulk PBMC T cells (not recorded which). These receptors all come from a woman aged 18 to 75 in good health. Both conserved end residues are part of each CDR3.

CDR3	V	J
CASGRGGGPGNTIYF	TRBV2	TRBJ1-3
CASSFHTDTQYF	TRBV5-4	TRBJ2-3
CASSSFTSYHEQFF	TRBV12-3/TRBV12-4	TRBJ2-1
CASCRDSNTEAFF	TRBV7-2	TRBJ1-1
CATSDTGASTDTQYF	TRBV24-1	TRBJ2-3
CASRPLDTSTDTQYF	TRBV6-1	TRBJ2-3
CASSQGPGEGTNEKLFF	TRBV4-3	TRBJ1-4
CASSGLSGPYEQYF	TRBV25-1	TRBJ2-7
CASSQGGGGYEQFF	TRBV19	TRBJ2-1
CSAKLDRESEAFF	TRBV20-1	TRBJ1-1
CASSLTSGSSTDTQYF	TRBV7-8	TRBJ2-3
CSAREGLAQETQYF	TRBV20-1	TRBJ2-5
CSAAIKADTQYF	TRBV20-1	TRBJ2-3
CASSSDVPGQVPSSGANVLTF	TRBV7-1	TRBJ2-6
CASRTGVTDTQYF	TRBV5-1	TRBJ2-3
CASSQVAEYNEQFF	TRBV7-6	TRBJ2-1
CASSKVGYEQYF	TRBV21-1	TRBJ2-7
CASSSRDEIYEQYF	TRBV7-9	TRBJ2-7